These T cell receptor beta chains were read from a single sample in a study of shared clonotypes between healthy human individuals. Profiling relied on immunoSEQ multiplex PCR, and the TCRdb table lists in-frame clones only, not all of them. The sample includes about 1.1 million clones, around three quarters seen only once; the top ten take roughly 0.56%. Sequenced input: memory CD4+ T cells from PBMCs. These receptors all stem from a man aged 18-30 years in good health. Some clones in this sample may be carry-over from other donors' samples. Each CDR3 is given with its conserved first and last residue. The D gene is left open where the match is weak. A clone size is listed for some rows: how often the clone was seen (once, few, many), or a class if it is expanded.

TRBJ2-7 | 14 | . | TRBV7-2 | TRBD2 | TGTGCCAGCAGCATCCGGGACTATGCCTACGAGCAGTACTTC | CASSIRDYAYEQYF
TRBJ1-1 | 15 | . | TRBV5-4 | . | TGTGCCAGCAGCCCTAACCTGGGGCGACCCACTGAAGCTTTCTTT | CASSPNLGRPTEAFF
TRBJ1-6 | 16 | . | TRBV4-3 | . | TGCGCCAGCAGCCCCACCCTGAGCTCCTATAATTCACCCCTCCACTTT | CASSPTLSSYNSPLHF
TRBJ2-3 | 13 | . | TRBV25-1 | . | TGTGCCAGCAGTGAATATGGGACAGATACGCAGTATTTT | CASSEYGTDTQYF
TRBJ1-1 | 14 | . | TRBV2 | TRBD1 | TGTGCCAGCATTGAACAGGGGATGAACACTGAAGCTTTCTTT | CASIEQGMNTEAFF
TRBJ1-1 | 14 | once | TRBV5-6 | . | TGTGCCAGCAGCCCCCGTACGAGGAACACTGAAGCTTTCTTT | CASSPRTRNTEAFF
TRBJ2-3 | 18 | few | TRBV2 | TRBD2 | TGTGCCAGCAGTGCCAGGACTAGCGGGAGGCGTAGCGCAGATACGCAGTATTTT | CASSARTSGRRSADTQYF
TRBJ1-5 | 15 | . | TRBV4-1 | . | TGCGCCAGCAGCCAGGAAGCAGGGTCTAATCAGCCCCAGCATTTT | CASSQEAGSNQPQHF
TRBJ2-1 | 17 | once | TRBV30 | TRBD2 | TGTGCCTGGAGTGCCAGGGTAGCGGGGCGATCCTACAATGAGCAGTTCTTC | CAWSARVAGRSYNEQFF
TRBJ1-3 | 14 | . | TRBV30 | . | TGTGCCTGGAACACCGGGACCTCTGGAAACACCATATATTTT | CAWNTGTSGNTIYF
TRBJ2-4 | 15 | . | TRBV7-2 | TRBD1 | TGTGCCAGCAGCTCAGCGACAGGGGCCAAAAACATTCAGTACTTC | CASSSATGAKNIQYF